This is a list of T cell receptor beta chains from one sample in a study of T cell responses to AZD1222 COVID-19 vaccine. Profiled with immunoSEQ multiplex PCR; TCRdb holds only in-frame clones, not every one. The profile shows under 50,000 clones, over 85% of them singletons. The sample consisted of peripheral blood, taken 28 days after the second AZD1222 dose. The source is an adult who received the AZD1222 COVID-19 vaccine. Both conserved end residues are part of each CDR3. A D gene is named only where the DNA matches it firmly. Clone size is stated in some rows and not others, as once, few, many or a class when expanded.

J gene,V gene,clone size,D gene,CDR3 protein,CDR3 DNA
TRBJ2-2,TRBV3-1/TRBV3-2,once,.,CASSQASNTGELFF,TGTGCCAGCAGCCAAGCATCGAACACCGGGGAGCTGTTTTTT
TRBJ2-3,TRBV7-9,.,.,CASSSGQPDTQYF,TGTGCCAGCAGCAGTGGACAGCCAGATACGCAGTATTTT
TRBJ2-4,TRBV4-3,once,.,CASSQAPNIQYF,TGCGCCAGCAGCCAAGCCCCGAACATTCAGTACTTC
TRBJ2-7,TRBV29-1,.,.,CSVSWTNEQYF,TGCAGCGTCTCCTGGACAAACGAGCAGTACTTC
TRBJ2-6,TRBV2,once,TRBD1,CASSVIGPGQGYGANVLTF,TGTGCCAGCAGTGTTATAGGGCCGGGACAGGGATACGGGGCCAACGTCCTGACTTTC
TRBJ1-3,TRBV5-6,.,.,CASSLFGGRVYSGNTIYF,TGTGCCAGCAGCTTGTTTGGGGGCAGGGTTTACTCTGGAAACACCATATATTTT
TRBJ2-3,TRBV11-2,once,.,CASSPGGTSRF,TGTGCCAGCAGCCCCGGAGGGACATCACGTTTT
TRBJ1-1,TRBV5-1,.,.,CASSLGGARDTEAFF,TGCGCCAGCAGCTTGGGAGGGGCTAGGGACACTGAAGCTTTCTTT
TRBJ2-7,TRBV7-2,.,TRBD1,CASKEQGISYEQYF,TGTGCCTCCAAGGAACAGGGGATCTCCTACGAGCAGTACTTC
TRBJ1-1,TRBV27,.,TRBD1,CASSRTGGSLLNTEAFF,TGTGCCAGCAGCCGGACAGGGGGGTCCCTTTTGAACACTGAAGCTTTCTTT
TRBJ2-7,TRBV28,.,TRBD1,CASSSVGTGGSYEQYF,TGTGCCAGCAGTTCAGTTGGGACAGGGGGTAGCTACGAGCAGTACTTC
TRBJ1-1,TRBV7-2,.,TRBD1,CASSPGTANTEAFF,TGTGCCAGCAGCCCGGGGACAGCAAACACTGAAGCTTTCTTT
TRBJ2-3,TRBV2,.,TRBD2,CASSSLAGGSDTQYF,TGTGCCAGCAGTTCACTAGCGGGAGGATCGGATACGCAGTATTTT
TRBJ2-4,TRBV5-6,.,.,CASTSGQGPNIQYF,TGTGCCAGCACCTCCGGGCAGGGTCCCAACATTCAGTACTTC
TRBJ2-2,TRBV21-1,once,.,CASSKERPDTNTGELFF,TGTGCCAGCAGCAAAGAGAGGCCGGACACTAACACCGGGGAGCTGTTTTTT
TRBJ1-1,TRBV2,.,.,CASSELQGLNTEAFF,TGTGCCAGCAGTGAATTGCAGGGACTGAACACTGAAGCTTTCTTT
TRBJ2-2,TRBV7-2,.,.,CASSLGGNTGELFF,TGTGCCAGCAGCTTAGGGGGAAACACCGGGGAGCTGTTTTTT
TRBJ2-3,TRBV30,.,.,CAWSAVDGDTQYF,TGTGCCTGGAGCGCCGTTGACGGAGATACGCAGTATTTT
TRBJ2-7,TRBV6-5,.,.,CASSYSGTGPYEQYF,TGTGCCAGCAGTTACTCAGGGACGGGGCCCTACGAGCAGTACTTC
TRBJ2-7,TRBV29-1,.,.,CSVGSFNEQYF,TGCAGCGTTGGAAGCTTCAACGAGCAGTACTTC
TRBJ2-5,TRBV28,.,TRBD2,CATAIGPWRERRETQYF,TGTGCCACCGCGATCGGCCCCTGGCGGGAGAGAAGAGAGACCCAGTACTTC
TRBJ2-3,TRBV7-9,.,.,CASSLVKGRVKTDTQYF,TGTGCCAGCAGCTTAGTTAAGGGACGGGTCAAGACAGATACGCAGTATTTT
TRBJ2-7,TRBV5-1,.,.,CASSLQRTGRIYEQYF,TGCGCCAGCAGCTTGCAGAGAACAGGTCGAATCTACGAGCAGTACTTC
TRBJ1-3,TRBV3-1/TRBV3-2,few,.,CASSTRQAGNTIYF,TGTGCCAGCAGCACCCGACAGGCTGGAAACACCATATATTTT
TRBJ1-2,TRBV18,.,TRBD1,CASSPDRGQDYGYTF,TGTGCCAGCTCACCTGACAGGGGGCAAGACTATGGCTACACCTTC